Each of the 15 T cell receptor beta chains below was sequenced from the same sample in a study of blood T cell repertoires in COVID-19. TCRdb's table, derived via immunoSEQ multiplex PCR, lists solely in-frame clones and lacks some. This sample has just over 300,000 clones, with just over 85% found just once. Sample: PBMCs or T cells enriched from blood (not recorded which). These receptor sequences come from a man aged 25-40 years who had recovered from COVID-19.

The V gene is TRBV11-3, the J gene TRBJ2-3, with a weak D call TRBD2 (5 bases). V lost 8 bases and J 5 bases, leaving 11 bases between the germline ends. CDR3 size: 12 residues. Germline CDR1 and CDR2: SGHNT and YENEEA. The CDR3 loop reads CASSKAVDTQYF. DNA for the CDR3: TGTGCCAGCTCGAAAGCGGTAGATACGCAGTATTTT.

This chain connects TRBV7-9 to TRBJ1-4, with D possibly being TRBD1 (5 bases). This CDR3 has 16 amino acids. With 4 bases removed from V and 6 bases from J, the gap between germline ends came to 18 bases. Germline lookup yields CDR1 SEHNR and CDR2 FQNEAQ (reference sequence). The CDR3 reads CASSYPRGGVDEKLFF. CDR3 nucleotides: TGTGCCAGCAGCTACCCCCGGGGAGGGGTTGATGAAAAACTGTTTTTT.

This rearrangement joins TRBV7-9 to TRBJ2-5; 11 bases align to TRBD1. The CDR3 has 17 residues. CDR1 SEHNR and CDR2 FQNEAQ come from the germline V gene (reference sequence). The V gene end was trimmed by 1 base and the J gene end by 5 bases; junction bases not matched to a gene: 9. The CDR3, as DNA: TGTGCCAGCAGCTTAGGGAGCCGGACAGGGGGCGGTGAGACCCAGTACTTC. Translating it yields CASSLGSRTGGGETQYF.

J is TRBJ1-1 and V is TRBV7-2; 8 bases match TRBD1. Per germline, CDR1 SGHTA and CDR2 FQGNSA. The CDR3 runs to 15 residues. With V trimmed by 4 bases and J by 7 bases, 11 bases remained unmatched. The CDR3, as DNA: TGTGCCAGCAGCTCCCGGTCAGGGGGCGAGAGTGAAGCTTTCTTT. It yields the protein CASSSRSGGESEAFF.

The chain uses TRBV10-1 and TRBJ2-5; D is uncertain. The V end lost 3 bases, the J end lost 5 bases, and 4 bases lay between the germline ends. Germline assignment: CDR1 WNHNN and CDR2 SYGVQD (reference sequence). CDR3 length: 11 residues. This CDR3 reads CASSDSETQYF. CDR3 bases: TGCGCCAGCAGTGACTCGGAGACCCAGTACTTC.

The CDR3 coding sequence is TGCGCCAGCAGCCAAGAGGTAGAGGGAACTGAAGCTTTCTTT. Its translation: CASSQEVEGTEAFF. V is TRBV4-1 and J is TRBJ1-1; D is uncertain. CDR3 length: 14 residues. Trimming stripped 0 bases from V and 5 bases from J, with 10 bases between. Germline V gene sequence: CDR1 MGHRA, CDR2 YSYEKL.

The chain joins TRBV11-2 to TRBJ2-2; 10 bases are shared with TRBD1. CDR3 length equals 19 residues. Germline CDR1 SGHAT, CDR2 FQNNGV. V gave up 5 bases and J gave up 4 bases; unmatched junction bases: 16. CDR3 protein: CASSRLIRQGARATGELFF. The CDR3 DNA sequence: TGTGCCAGCAGCCGGCTTATTCGACAGGGGGCGCGGGCCACCGGGGAGCTGTTTTTT.

This chain connects TRBV19 to TRBJ1-4; D gene unclear. V was shortened by 5 bases and J by 0 bases, with 13 bases between the two germline ends. Germline V gene lookup returns CDR1 LNHDA and CDR2 SQIVND (reference sequence). The CDR3 contains 16 residues. The CDR3 region is CASSYKRSATNEKLFF. The CDR3 bases are TGTGCCAGTAGTTATAAACGGTCTGCAACTAATGAAAAACTGTTTTTT.

V gene TRBV11-2 combines with J gene TRBJ1-2; no reliable D call. With 1 base removed from V and 7 bases from J, the gap between germline ends came to 13 bases. The CDR3 is 14 amino acids. CDR1 SGHAT and CDR2 FQNNGV come from the germline V gene. The CDR3 here is CASSLVQPRGGYTF. Here the CDR3 DNA reads TGTGCCAGCAGCTTAGTACAGCCCCGTGGTGGCTACACCTTC. The whole variable domain, remainder taken from reference TRBV11-2 and TRBJ1-2, is EAGVAQSPRYKIIEKRQSVAFWCNPISGHATLYWYQQILGQGPKLLIQFQNNGVVDDSQLPKDRFSAERLKGVDSTLKIQPAKLEDSAVYLCASSLVQPRGGYTFGSGTRLTVV.

The chain joins TRBV5-1 to TRBJ2-3; TRBD2 matches at 8 bases. V was clipped by 1 base and J by 2 bases; unmatched bases: 9. Germline CDR1 SGHRS, CDR2 YFSETQ. The CDR3 is made up of 17 amino acids. The CDR3 sequence: CASSLRASGSLTDTQYF. Here the CDR3 DNA reads TGCGCCAGCAGCTTGAGGGCCAGCGGGAGCCTCACAGATACGCAGTATTTT.

There are a few counts of this clone. This chain links TRBV11-2 with TRBJ1-1; no reliable D call. Germline CDR1 and CDR2: SGHAT and FQNNGV. The CDR3 contains 14 residues. Deletions cut 4 bases from V and 4 bases from J, with 13 bases between. For the CDR3, the DNA is TGTGCCAGCAGCTCGCAGGCCTCTGGCACTGAAGCTTTCTTT. Its protein is CASSSQASGTEAFF.

This clone was seen only a few times. This chain connects TRBV5-1 to TRBJ2-2, with TRBD1 matching 9 bases. The CDR3 covers 16 residues. Germline V CDR1 and CDR2: SGHRS, YFSETQ. V lost 0 bases and J lost 5; bases outside the gene matches: 5. The CDR3 spells CASSLAGTGITGELFF. The CDR3 DNA is TGCGCCAGCAGCTTGGCCGGGACAGGGATTACCGGGGAGCTGTTTTTT.

The rearrangement joins TRBV24-1 to TRBJ2-3, with 7 positions matching TRBD1. The germline CDR1 and CDR2 sequences are KGHDR and SFDVKD. CDR3 length: 15 residues. V dropped 4 bases and J dropped 2; count of bases not matched to a gene: 5. The DNA of the CDR3 is TGTGCCACCAGTGACAGGGGGATACCCACAGATACGCAGTATTTT. Protein sequence: CATSDRGIPTDTQYF.

A single count supports this clone. The genes are TRBV7-2 and TRBJ2-7; 7 bases align to TRBD1. CDR1 is SGHTA and CDR2 is FQGNSA in the germline V gene. V lost 3 bases to trimming and J lost 0 bases; unmatched junction nucleotides: 5. This CDR3 is built from 15 residues. The CDR3 DNA is TGTGCCAGCAGCTTGACCTGGGACAGCTCCTACGAGCAGTACTTC. This sequence encodes CASSLTWDSSYEQYF.

This chain links TRBV5-6 with TRBJ1-1; D might be TRBD1 (6 bases). The germline gives CDR1 SGHDT, CDR2 YYEEEE. Trimming stripped 2 bases from V and 0 bases from J, with 8 bases between. The CDR3 has 14 residues. The chain's CDR3 is CASSFPGVNTEAFF. In nucleotides, the CDR3 is TGTGCCAGCAGCTTCCCAGGGGTGAACACTGAAGCTTTCTTT.